Listed below are T cell receptor beta chains from one sample, sequenced in a study of Ad26.COV2.S vaccination and SARS-CoV-2 variants. Method: immunoSEQ multiplex PCR; TCRdb's copy keeps in-frame clones and lacks some. The sample yields 440,000 or so clones, 90% seen once. The source material was peripheral blood, sampled in a trial of Ad26.COV2.S vaccine versus placebo. Source of these receptors: a person between 18 and 65 years old who received the Ad26.COV2.S COVID-19 vaccine or a placebo. The CDR3 runs from the conserved cysteine through the conserved F or W. Fields, in order: D gene, J gene, CDR3 length, V gene, clone size, CDR3 protein, CDR3 DNA. A D gene is named only where the DNA matches it firmly. Rows give clone size only sometimes, using once, few, many, or a class for an expanded clone.

TRBD2,TRBJ2-1,15,TRBV10-3,-,CAISEKSGNPHEQFF,TGTGCCATCAGTGAGAAGAGCGGGAACCCTCATGAGCAGTTCTTC
-,TRBJ1-6,14,TRBV28,-,CASSLTTLSSPLHF,TGTGCCAGCAGTTTGACCACTCTAAGTTCACCCCTCCACTTT
-,TRBJ1-6,16,TRBV4-3,-,CASSQEGAGSDSPLHF,TGCGCCAGCAGCCAAGAGGGGGCAGGGTCGGATTCACCCCTCCACTTT
-,TRBJ2-7,13,TRBV3-1/TRBV3-2,-,CASSLQGAYEQYF,TGTGCCAGCAGCCTTCAGGGAGCCTACGAGCAGTACTTC
TRBD2,TRBJ2-5,16,TRBV4-3,-,CASSQDLLAGQETQYF,TGCGCCAGCAGCCAAGATCTCTTAGCGGGCCAAGAGACCCAGTACTTC
-,TRBJ1-1,14,TRBV27,-,CASSFLGGNTEAFF,TGTGCCAGCAGTTTCCTGGGGGGGAACACTGAAGCTTTCTTT
-,TRBJ2-1,15,TRBV9,-,CASSVGGTDSGEQFF,TGTGCCAGCAGCGTAGGGGGAACCGATTCGGGGGAGCAGTTCTTC
-,TRBJ1-3,12,TRBV12-3/TRBV12-4,-,CASSLTGNTIYF,TGTGCCAGCAGTTTAACTGGAAACACCATATATTTT
-,TRBJ1-5,17,TRBV2,-,CASSEALEGEWDQPQHF,TGTGCCAGCAGTGAAGCGCTAGAAGGGGAGTGGGATCAGCCCCAGCATTTT
-,TRBJ2-3,16,TRBV7-9,-,CASSSFTVPPLDTQYF,TGTGCCAGCAGCTCTTTTACGGTCCCCCCCCTAGATACGCAGTATTTT
-,TRBJ1-5,15,TRBV27,-,CASSLRGVYNQPQHF,TGTGCCAGCAGTTTAAGGGGAGTGTACAATCAGCCCCAGCATTTT
-,TRBJ1-2,13,TRBV7-9,-,CASSPTRDNGYTF,TGTGCCAGCAGCCCCACCCGGGACAACGGCTACACCTTC
TRBD1,TRBJ1-1,14,TRBV9,-,CASSVRDRVTEAFF,TGTGCCAGCAGCGTCCGGGACAGGGTTACTGAAGCTTTCTTT
-,TRBJ1-2,11,TRBV19,once,CASSIWYGYTF,TGTGCCAGTAGTATTTGGTATGGCTACACCTTC
TRBD2,TRBJ2-1,16,TRBV7-3,-,CASSLVSGRETDEQFF,TGTGCCAGCAGCTTAGTGAGCGGGCGGGAGACAGATGAGCAGTTCTTC
TRBD2,TRBJ2-7,15,TRBV27,-,CASSFSGLGGDEQYF,TGTGCCAGCAGTTTCTCCGGACTAGGAGGGGACGAGCAGTACTTC
-,TRBJ2-7,14,TRBV29-1,-,CSVHGSAGAYEQYF,TGCAGCGTTCACGGGTCCGCAGGGGCCTACGAGCAGTACTTC
TRBD2,TRBJ2-3,16,TRBV15,once,CATSGLAGASPDTQYF,TGTGCCACCAGTGGACTAGCGGGGGCCTCCCCAGATACGCAGTATTTT
-,TRBJ1-1,14,TRBV7-2,-,CASSLFALGTEAFF,TGTGCCAGCAGCTTATTTGCCCTTGGGACTGAAGCTTTCTTT
-,TRBJ1-1,11,TRBV28,-,CASTQGTEAFF,TGTGCCAGCACCCAGGGCACTGAAGCTTTCTTT
-,TRBJ1-3,15,TRBV7-9,-,CASSPGRAAGNTIYF,TGTGCCAGCAGCCCGGGTCGGGCGGCTGGAAACACCATATATTTT
TRBD2,TRBJ2-5,16,TRBV7-6,-,CASSLLLAGEVETQYF,TGTGCCAGCAGCCTGCTACTAGCGGGAGAGGTAGAGACCCAGTACTTC
-,TRBJ1-4,17,TRBV7-9,-,CASSLGARTATNEKLFF,TGTGCCAGCAGCTTAGGGGCTCGGACAGCAACTAATGAAAAACTGTTTTTT
TRBD2,TRBJ2-1,11,TRBV13,-,CASSSRENGFF,TGTGCCAGCAGCTCGCGGGAGAATGGGTTCTTC
-,TRBJ2-3,11,TRBV2,-,CASKLADTQYF,TGTGCCAGCAAGCTCGCAGATACGCAGTATTTT
TRBD1,TRBJ2-2,15,TRBV7-3,-,CASSSRGLNTGELFF,TGTGCCAGCAGCTCCAGGGGGCTAAACACCGGGGAGCTGTTTTTT
-,TRBJ2-1,12,TRBV29-1,-,CSVEVGPYEQFF,TGCAGCGTTGAAGTTGGTCCCTATGAGCAGTTCTTC
-,TRBJ2-1,13,TRBV27,-,CASSPTEDNEQFF,TGTGCCAGCAGCCCAACAGAGGACAATGAGCAGTTCTTC
-,TRBJ1-5,13,TRBV19,-,CASSRRGDRPQHF,TGTGCCAGCTCCCGACGGGGCGATAGGCCCCAGCATTTT
TRBD2,TRBJ2-3,15,TRBV7-8,-,CASSPLAGITDTQYF,TGTGCCAGCAGCCCACTAGCGGGAATCACAGATACGCAGTATTTT
TRBD2,TRBJ2-7,15,TRBV5-1,-,CASSADLAGAYEQYF,TGCGCCAGCAGCGCGGACCTAGCGGGAGCTTACGAGCAGTACTTC
TRBD2,TRBJ2-3,15,TRBV7-9,-,CASSFGLAGVHTQYF,TGTGCCAGCAGCTTCGGGCTAGCGGGAGTACATACGCAGTATTTT
-,TRBJ2-1,15,TRBV5-5,-,CASSFTGMGDNEQFF,TGTGCCAGCAGCTTCACAGGGATGGGCGACAATGAGCAGTTCTTC
TRBD1,TRBJ2-7,14,TRBV7-6,-,CASSLGDRGYEQYF,TGTGCCAGCAGCTTAGGGGACAGGGGATACGAGCAGTACTTC
-,TRBJ2-7,14,TRBV3-1/TRBV3-2,-,CASSQYGPDYEQYF,TGTGCCAGCAGCCAGTACGGACCCGACTACGAGCAGTACTTC
TRBD1,TRBJ1-1,14,TRBV3-1/TRBV3-2,once,CASSQREQGAEAFF,TGTGCCAGCAGCCAGCGCGAACAGGGGGCAGAAGCTTTCTTT
TRBD1,TRBJ1-1,14,TRBV14,-,CASSQLTGTAEAFF,TGTGCCAGCAGCCAATTGACAGGGACCGCTGAAGCTTTCTTT
-,TRBJ2-7,13,TRBV6-6,-,CASNGLRTYEQYF,TGTGCCAGCAATGGACTCAGGACCTACGAGCAGTACTTC
-,TRBJ2-5,15,TRBV10-3,-,CAISGGPLSQETQYF,TGTGCCATCAGTGGAGGGCCGCTTTCTCAAGAGACCCAGTACTTC
TRBD2,TRBJ2-7,14,TRBV7-2,-,CASSGLAGRYEQYF,TGTGCCAGCAGCGGACTAGCGGGACGCTACGAGCAGTACTTC
TRBD2,TRBJ2-7,15,TRBV4-2,once,CASSQGTSGNYEQYF,TGTGCCAGCAGCCAAGGGACTAGCGGGAACTACGAGCAGTACTTC
-,TRBJ2-1,15,TRBV6-5,once,CASSYSGVSYNEQFF,TGTGCCAGCAGTTACTCTGGGGTTTCCTACAATGAGCAGTTCTTC
-,TRBJ1-5,13,TRBV7-2,-,CASSLWRDQPQHF,TGTGCCAGCAGCTTATGGAGGGATCAGCCCCAGCATTTT
-,TRBJ1-1,14,TRBV29-1,-,CSVETPDENTEAFF,TGCAGCGTTGAGACCCCTGACGAGAACACTGAAGCTTTCTTT
-,TRBJ1-5,13,TRBV18,once,CASSPDAAQPQHF,TGTGCCAGCTCACCCGACGCGGCCCAGCCCCAGCATTTT
-,TRBJ2-7,15,TRBV27,-,CASSLSWESSYEQYF,TGTGCCAGCAGTTTATCTTGGGAGAGCTCCTACGAGCAGTACTTC
-,TRBJ2-6,16,TRBV3-1/TRBV3-2,-,CASSQESGSGANVLTF,TGTGCCAGCAGCCAAGAAAGCGGCTCTGGGGCCAACGTCCTGACTTTC
-,TRBJ1-5,13,TRBV10-3,many,CAISPAGGQPQHF,TGTGCCATCAGTCCTGCCGGGGGGCAGCCCCAGCATTTT
-,TRBJ2-3,13,TRBV12-5,-,CASGRAGTDTQYF,TGTGCTAGTGGCCGCGCCGGAACAGATACGCAGTATTTT
-,TRBJ1-5,18,TRBV7-8,-,CASSLRTSTGASNQPQHF,TGTGCCAGCAGCTTAAGGACCTCGACAGGTGCGAGCAATCAGCCCCAGCATTTT
-,TRBJ2-2,16,TRBV3-1/TRBV3-2,few,CASSQGSGTPTGELFF,TGTGCCAGCAGCCAGGGTAGCGGTACCCCAACCGGGGAGCTGTTTTTT
-,TRBJ1-3,14,TRBV2,-,CASRQDGTGNTIYF,TGTGCCAGCAGACAAGACGGTACGGGGAACACCATATATTTT
TRBD2,TRBJ2-5,16,TRBV24-1,-,CATSDPRGDSKETQYF,TGTGCCACCAGTGATCCTCGGGGGGACTCAAAAGAGACCCAGTACTTC
-,TRBJ1-2,13,TRBV28,-,CASSLSRGKGYTF,TGTGCCAGCAGTTTATCCAGGGGAAAGGGCTACACCTTC
TRBD2,TRBJ2-7,16,TRBV6-2/TRBV6-3,-,CASSGPRTSEAYEQYF,TGTGCCAGCAGTGGACCAAGGACTAGCGAGGCCTACGAGCAGTACTTC
-,TRBJ1-3,16,TRBV7-2,once,CASSPVGQGGGNTIYF,TGTGCCAGCAGCCCGGTAGGGCAGGGAGGTGGAAACACCATATATTTT
TRBD2,TRBJ2-7,15,TRBV6-2/TRBV6-3,few,CASSYGGDGPYEQYF,TGTGCCAGCAGTTACGGGGGGGACGGCCCCTACGAGCAGTACTTC